The 23 T cell receptor beta chains reported below all come from one sample, sequenced in a study of beta chain features in type 1 diabetes. The isolated RNA, all of it, was reverse transcribed, so expressed TCRB transcripts were what got sequenced. Assay: immunoSEQ multiplex PCR; the TCRdb copy retains only in-frame clones and omits some. The table records fewer than 900,000 clones, about a sixth of them present only once. The sequencing sample was made of naive CD4+ T cells from blood. The source is a woman under 30 in good health.

This chain joins TRBV19 and TRBJ2-1; TRBD1 might be the D (5 bases). Germline CDR1 LNHDA, CDR2 SQIVND (reference sequence). The CDR3 spans 15 residues. Trimming removed 4 bases from V and 1 base from J, with 11 bases in between. The CDR3: CASSRQFQSYNEQFF. CDR3 DNA: TGTGCCAGTAGTAGACAGTTTCAGTCCTACAATGAGCAGTTCTTC.

This clone was counted a few times. The chain uses TRBV4-3 and TRBJ2-7, with 7 positions matching TRBD2. The CDR3 consists of 14 residues. J was trimmed by 5 bases and V by 4 bases; bases with no gene match: 8. Germline loops: CDR1 LGHNA, CDR2 YSLEER. DNA for the CDR3: TGCGCCAGCAGCCGGACTAGGCCGAAGAACGAGCAGTACTTC. Protein: CASSRTRPKNEQYF.

The table lists this clone with a few counts. This chain uses TRBV10-3 with TRBJ2-1; no definite D call. Trimming stripped 2 bases from V and 9 bases from J, with 11 bases between. Germline V gene lookup returns CDR1 ENHRY and CDR2 SYGVKD. This CDR3 is 13 amino acids long. The DNA for the CDR3 is TGTGCCATCAGTGAGGTTGGGGTGGCTGAGCAGTTCTTC. Protein: CAISEVGVAEQFF.

This clone was counted once. V is TRBV6-5 and J is TRBJ1-4, with TRBD1 identical over 10 bases. The V segment lost 6 bases and the J segment 7 bases; nucleotides outside the gene matches: 5. Germline CDR1 reads MNHEY; CDR2 reads SVGAGI. The CDR3 totals 14 residues. The CDR3 coding sequence is TGTGCCAGCAGGGGACGGGACAGGGGTGAAAAACTGTTTTTT. Its translation: CASRGRDRGEKLFF.

This clone was detected only a few times. V usage is TRBV5-1 and J usage is TRBJ2-1; 10 bases map to TRBD2. Germline trimming cut 3 bases from V and 9 bases from J; bases unmatched to any gene: 9. CDR3 size: 15 residues. Germline assignment: CDR1 SGHRS and CDR2 YFSETQ. The CDR3: CASSSRLAGDGEQFF. The CDR3 region has the DNA TGCGCCAGCAGCTCCCGGCTAGCGGGAGATGGTGAGCAGTTCTTC.

This chain connects TRBV2 to TRBJ1-2; no clear D gene. Trimming pared 5 bases from V and 4 bases from J, leaving 11 bases between. CDR3 length equals 13 residues. Germline V gene data show CDR1 as SNHLY and CDR2 as FYNNEI. CDR3 DNA sequence: TGTGCCAGCAGTAAAGAGATCCCCTATGGCTACACCTTC. Its protein product is CASSKEIPYGYTF.

This chain links TRBV19 with TRBJ2-5, with D uncertain. The CDR3 extends over 12 amino acids. Germline V gene data show CDR1 as LNHDA and CDR2 as SQIVND (reference sequence). Between the trimmed V and J ends, which lost 2 bases and 4 bases, there was a span of 5 bases. CDR3: CASSIRGETQYF. Written as DNA, the CDR3 is TGTGCCAGTAGTATAAGAGGAGAGACCCAGTACTTC. Full variable domain (missing parts from reference TRBV19 and TRBJ2-5): DGGITQSPKYLFRKEGQNVTLSCEQNLNHDAMYWYRQDPGQGLRLIYYSQIVNDFQKGDIAEGYSVSREKKESFPLTVTSAQKNPTAFYLCASSIRGETQYFGPGTRLLVL.

This clone was detected only a few times. The V call is TRBV19, the J call TRBJ2-7; 7 bases are shared with TRBD1. This CDR3 comprises 14 residues. Trimming took 5 bases from V and 2 from J; bases not matched to a gene: 6. Germline lookup yields CDR1 LNHDA and CDR2 SQIVND (reference sequence). In nucleotides, the CDR3 is TGTGCCAGTAGTCGGGACAGCGGAACCTACGAGCAGTACTTC. Translated, it gives CASSRDSGTYEQYF.

This clone appeared a few times. The chain couples TRBV4-3 to TRBJ2-7; 9 positions agree with TRBD1. The CDR3 is made up of 15 amino acids. Germline CDR1 LGHNA, CDR2 YSLEER. The V gene end was trimmed by 3 bases and the J gene end by 3 bases; junction bases not matched to a gene: 6. In DNA form, the CDR3 reads TGCGCCAGCAGCCAGGGCCGGGACAGGGTCTACGAGCAGTACTTC. Translating it yields CASSQGRDRVYEQYF.

This clone has a handful of counts. The V and J genes are TRBV25-1 and TRBJ1-4, with a tentative D call TRBD1 (5 bases). This CDR3 is built from 16 residues. Per the germline V gene, CDR1 is MGHDK and CDR2 is SYGVNS. Trimming left V 3 bases short and J 5 bases short, with 16 bases between. This CDR3 is CASSDLQEGKNEKLFF. CDR3 coding DNA: TGTGCCAGCAGTGATTTACAGGAGGGGAAAAATGAAAAACTGTTTTTT.

The rearrangement joins TRBV9 to TRBJ2-1; 7 bases agree with TRBD2. CDR1 SGDLS and CDR2 YYNGEE come from the germline V gene. This CDR3 contains 15 residues. Trimming removed 2 bases from V and 3 bases from J; junction bases left unmatched: 5. CDR3 sequence reads: CASSVRAGFYNEQFF. The CDR3 region has the DNA TGTGCCAGCAGCGTCCGAGCGGGATTCTACAATGAGCAGTTCTTC. Together with reference TRBV9 and TRBJ2-1, the CDR3 gives the full variable domain: DSGVTQTPKHLITATGQRVTLRCSPRSGDLSVYWYQQSLDQGLQFLIQYYNGEERAKGNILERFSAQQFPDLHSELNLSSLELGDSALYFCASSVRAGFYNEQFFGPGTRLTVL.

Only a few counts were recorded for this clone. The chain recombines TRBV6-5 with TRBJ1-2, with 8 bases matching TRBD1. This CDR3 contains 16 residues. Germline V CDR1 and CDR2: MNHEY, SVGAGI. The J segment lost 6 bases and the V segment lost 0 bases, leaving 9 bases of the junction unmatched. CDR3 DNA sequence: TGTGCCAGCAGTTACTCGACAGGGGTGGGGTGGCATGGCTACACCTTC. Translating gives CASSYSTGVGWHGYTF.

This clone was found a few times. CDR3 nucleotide sequence: TGCGCCAGCAGCCAAGATCTTCGGGGATTCTATGGCTACACCTTC. Amino acid sequence: CASSQDLRGFYGYTF. The genes are TRBV4-3 and TRBJ1-2, with D unclear. The CDR3 covers 15 residues. V was pared by 0 bases and J by 4 bases, with 12 bases between. Germline lookup yields CDR1 LGHNA and CDR2 YSLEER.

The chain uses TRBV7-3 and TRBJ2-1; 11 bases are a match to TRBD2. V lost 5 bases and J lost 8; bases outside the gene matches: 8. Germline CDR1 SGHTA, CDR2 FQGTGA. This CDR3 has 15 amino acids. The CDR3: CASSPSSGRRYEQFF. CDR3 bases: TGTGCCAGCAGCCCGTCTAGCGGGAGGAGGTATGAGCAGTTCTTC. Full variable domain (outside the CDR3, taken from reference TRBV7-3 and TRBJ2-1): GAGVSQTPSNKVTEKGKYVELRCDPISGHTALYWYRQSLGQGPEFLIYFQGTGAADDSGLPNDRFFAVRPEGSVSTLKIQRTERGDSAVYLCASSPSSGRRYEQFFGPGTRLTVL.

This chain joins TRBV15 and TRBJ1-1, with TRBD1 as a possible D gene (5 bases). V was trimmed by 0 bases and J by 5 bases, leaving 19 bases between them. CDR1 is LNHNV, CDR2 YYDKDF, per germline (reference sequence). This CDR3 has 17 residues. CDR3 in DNA: TGTGCCACCAGCAGAGATATTTGGAGGGGAGCGGGGACTGAAGCTTTCTTT. Its protein product is CATSRDIWRGAGTEAFF.

This clone was picked up a small number of times. The chain is built from TRBV4-2 and TRBJ2-1; the match to TRBD2 covers 8 bases. This CDR3 is 17 amino acids long. Unmatched junction bases numbered 9, after V lost 5 bases and J lost 0 bases. Germline V gene sequence: CDR1 LGHNA, CDR2 YNFKEQ. The CDR3 loop reads CASSLTGTRSSYNEQFF. The CDR3 DNA sequence: TGTGCCAGCAGCTTGACCGGGACTAGGAGCTCCTACAATGAGCAGTTCTTC.

J is TRBJ1-2 and V is TRBV20-1; D is ambiguous. Germline V lookup: CDR1 DFQATT, CDR2 SNEGSKA (reference sequence). V gave up 3 bases and J gave up 7 bases, with 9 bases separating them. The CDR3 covers 11 residues. In DNA, the CDR3 is TGCAGTGCTAGTCCTTGGGTTGGCTACACCTTC. Its protein is CSASPWVGYTF.

V is TRBV7-9 and J is TRBJ1-6; D unclear. Per the germline V gene, CDR1 is SEHNR and CDR2 is FQNEAQ (reference sequence). Trimming removed 5 bases from V and 6 bases from J, with 17 bases in between. This CDR3 has 16 amino acids. Here the CDR3 reads CASSLYPSGVNSPLHF. The CDR3 coding sequence is TGTGCCAGCAGCCTTTATCCGTCCGGGGTTAATTCACCCCTCCACTTT.

V and J are TRBV7-2 and TRBJ2-3; a possible D gene is TRBD1 (5 bases). Germline CDR1 and CDR2: SGHTA and FQGNSA. Trimming cost V 5 bases and J 5 bases, with 17 bases left between them. CDR3 length equals 15 residues. The CDR3 spells CASSPQARGLDTQYF. The CDR3, as DNA: TGTGCCAGCAGCCCTCAGGCTAGGGGCTTAGATACGCAGTATTTT.

This clone was recorded a few times. The chain joins TRBV29-1 to TRBJ2-2; D is unresolved. Trimming removed 6 bases at V and 0 bases at J, with 8 bases between. Germline V CDR1 and CDR2: SQVTM, ANQGSEA. This CDR3 region has 13 residues. The chain's CDR3 is CSVKNPNTGELFF. The CDR3 nucleotides are TGCAGCGTAAAAAACCCGAACACCGGGGAGCTGTTTTTT.

This sequence joins TRBV27 and TRBJ2-1, with 11 bases identical to TRBD2. Looked up from germline, CDR1 is MNHEY and CDR2 is SMNVEV (reference sequence). V was pared by 3 bases and J by 8 bases, with 6 bases of the junction left unmatched. This CDR3 has 15 residues. This chain's CDR3 is CASSFISGRVYEQFF. The CDR3 nucleotides are TGTGCCAGCAGTTTTATTAGCGGGAGGGTTTATGAGCAGTTCTTC.

This clone occurred a few times. V usage is TRBV6-5 and J usage is TRBJ1-1, with 7 bases aligning to TRBD1. This CDR3 contains 11 residues. The ends lost 6 bases at V and 6 bases at J; junction bases unmatched: 1. Germline V gene sequence: CDR1 MNHEY, CDR2 SVGAGI. The CDR3: CASRGQAEAFF. DNA for the CDR3: TGTGCCAGCAGAGGACAGGCTGAAGCTTTCTTT.

This clone was counted a few times. The V gene is TRBV19, the J gene TRBJ2-6, with D unclear. Germline-derived CDR1 and CDR2 are LNHDA and SQIVND (reference sequence). The CDR3 length is 15 residues. With 3 bases removed from V and 0 bases from J, the gap between germline ends came to 6 bases. CDR3 sequence reads: CASSIIYSGANVLTF. CDR3 DNA sequence: TGTGCCAGTAGTATCATCTACTCTGGGGCCAACGTCCTGACTTTC.